The rows below give T cell receptor beta chains drawn from one sample of a study of blood T cell repertoires in COVID-19. Clones were read by immunoSEQ multiplex PCR, and TCRdb kept only the in-frame ones, dropping some. This table has roughly 250,000 clones, approximately 85% appearing once. Specimen: PBMCs or T cells enriched from blood (not recorded which). These receptors came from a woman aged 45 to 65 who had recovered from COVID-19. Each CDR3 is given with its conserved first and last residue. The D gene is left open where the match is weak. The listing skips clone size in some rows; elsewhere it reads once, few, many or a size class.

V gene: TRBV28
D gene: NA
clone size: NA
J gene: TRBJ2-7
CDR3 DNA: TGTGCCAGCAGTTCACCCCAGGGGTTGTCCTACGAGCAGTACTTC
CDR3 protein: CASSSPQGLSYEQYF

V gene: TRBV3-1/TRBV3-2
D gene: TRBD2
clone size: NA
J gene: TRBJ2-7
CDR3 DNA: TGTGCCAGCAGCCATTCGGGAGGACTAGCGGGGAACTACGAGCAGTACTTC
CDR3 protein: CASSHSGGLAGNYEQYF

V gene: TRBV7-2
D gene: NA
clone size: NA
J gene: TRBJ1-3
CDR3 DNA: TGTGCCAGCAGTTCTATGGCCGGGGCTGGAAACACCATATATTTT
CDR3 protein: CASSSMAGAGNTIYF

V gene: TRBV7-9
D gene: NA
clone size: NA
J gene: TRBJ1-4
CDR3 DNA: TGTGCCAGCAGCTTCCCCGGTAATGAAAAACTGTTTTTT
CDR3 protein: CASSFPGNEKLFF

V gene: TRBV7-9
D gene: TRBD1
clone size: NA
J gene: TRBJ1-3
CDR3 DNA: TGTGCCAGCAGCTTCGTCTGGACAGGGGGAGCTCAGGGAAACACCATATATTTT
CDR3 protein: CASSFVWTGGAQGNTIYF

V gene: TRBV2
D gene: TRBD2
clone size: NA
J gene: TRBJ2-5
CDR3 DNA: TGTGCCAGCAGTGAAAGGCCCAGGGCGGGAGTCGAGGAGACCCAGTACTTC
CDR3 protein: CASSERPRAGVEETQYF

V gene: TRBV3-1/TRBV3-2
D gene: NA
clone size: NA
J gene: TRBJ1-5
CDR3 DNA: TGTGCCAGCAGCCAAGGCCAGGGTTATCGTCAGCCCCAGCATTTT
CDR3 protein: CASSQGQGYRQPQHF

V gene: TRBV4-1
D gene: TRBD1
clone size: NA
J gene: TRBJ2-3
CDR3 DNA: TGCGCCAGCAGCCAAGCCCCCACAGGGGGGAGCACAGATACGCAGTATTTT
CDR3 protein: CASSQAPTGGSTDTQYF

V gene: TRBV5-1
D gene: TRBD2
clone size: once
J gene: TRBJ2-1
CDR3 DNA: TGCGCCAGCGCTGCGGGAGGGGCATACAATGAGCAGTTCTTC
CDR3 protein: CASAAGGAYNEQFF

V gene: TRBV10-3
D gene: TRBD2
clone size: NA
J gene: TRBJ2-2
CDR3 DNA: TGTGCCATCAAGCGGGACGCGAACACCGGGGAGCTGTTTTTT
CDR3 protein: CAIKRDANTGELFF

V gene: TRBV3-1/TRBV3-2
D gene: TRBD2
clone size: NA
J gene: TRBJ2-2
CDR3 DNA: TGTGCCAGCAGCCAGCATCCTCCGACTAGCCAACACCTTAACACCGGGGAGCTGTTTTTT
CDR3 protein: CASSQHPPTSQHLNTGELFF

V gene: TRBV28
D gene: NA
clone size: NA
J gene: TRBJ1-6
CDR3 DNA: TGTGCCAGCAGCCCAACCCCGGCCTCAACGGGTTCACCCCTCCACTTT
CDR3 protein: CASSPTPASTGSPLHF

V gene: TRBV7-3
D gene: TRBD2
clone size: NA
J gene: TRBJ2-7
CDR3 DNA: TGTGCCAGCAGCCCTAGCGGGAGTCTCTACGAGCAGTACTTC
CDR3 protein: CASSPSGSLYEQYF

V gene: TRBV5-1
D gene: NA
clone size: NA
J gene: TRBJ2-7
CDR3 DNA: TGCGCCAGCAGCCAAGGTTCGTTAGCGTTAAGCTCCTACGAGCAGTACTTC
CDR3 protein: CASSQGSLALSSYEQYF

V gene: TRBV3-1/TRBV3-2
D gene: TRBD2
clone size: NA
J gene: TRBJ2-1
CDR3 DNA: TGTGCCAGCAGCCAAGATCGCTTAGCGGGCACGCAGTTCTTC
CDR3 protein: CASSQDRLAGTQFF

V gene: TRBV28
D gene: NA
clone size: NA
J gene: TRBJ2-3
CDR3 DNA: TGTGCCAGCAGCGCACCCCGGTTAGCCACAGATACGCAGTATTTT
CDR3 protein: CASSAPRLATDTQYF

V gene: TRBV6-5
D gene: NA
clone size: NA
J gene: TRBJ1-1
CDR3 DNA: TGTGCCAGCAAGGGGTATTGGAGGGACACTGAAGCTTTCTTT
CDR3 protein: CASKGYWRDTEAFF

V gene: TRBV28
D gene: TRBD2
clone size: NA
J gene: TRBJ2-7
CDR3 DNA: TGTGCCAGCAGCCCTCTGCCGGTTAGCGGGAGGGGCACCTACGAGCAGTACTTC
CDR3 protein: CASSPLPVSGRGTYEQYF

V gene: TRBV5-6
D gene: TRBD1
clone size: once
J gene: TRBJ1-3
CDR3 DNA: TGTGCCAGCAGCTTCAGGGGGGCTCTCTCTGGAAACACCATATATTTT
CDR3 protein: CASSFRGALSGNTIYF

V gene: TRBV12-5
D gene: NA
clone size: NA
J gene: TRBJ2-5
CDR3 DNA: TGTGCTAGTGGTTTATGGGGTCAGGGGGAGACCCAGTACTTC
CDR3 protein: CASGLWGQGETQYF

V gene: TRBV3-1/TRBV3-2
D gene: NA
clone size: NA
J gene: TRBJ2-7
CDR3 DNA: TGTGCCAGCAGCGGCGGCTACGAGCAGTACTTC
CDR3 protein: CASSGGYEQYF

V gene: TRBV7-2
D gene: TRBD2
clone size: once
J gene: TRBJ2-7
CDR3 DNA: TGTGCCAGCAGCTTATTCGCGGGAGGGCCCTACGAGCAGTACTTC
CDR3 protein: CASSLFAGGPYEQYF

V gene: TRBV27
D gene: TRBD1
clone size: NA
J gene: TRBJ2-7
CDR3 DNA: TGTGCCAGCAGTAGGGGACAGGGGGCGAAGTCCTACGAGCAGTACTTC
CDR3 protein: CASSRGQGAKSYEQYF

V gene: TRBV19
D gene: NA
clone size: once
J gene: TRBJ2-1
CDR3 DNA: TGTGCCAGTAGTATAGCGGTCTATACCAATGAGCAGTTCTTC
CDR3 protein: CASSIAVYTNEQFF

V gene: TRBV19
D gene: NA
clone size: NA
J gene: TRBJ1-3
CDR3 DNA: TGTGCCAGTAAAGTTGACAGCAGCTCTGGAAACACCATATATTTT
CDR3 protein: CASKVDSSSGNTIYF

V gene: TRBV7-2
D gene: TRBD2
clone size: NA
J gene: TRBJ2-7
CDR3 DNA: TGTGCCAGCAGCCCAAGCGGGACTAGCCGATACGAGCAGTACTTC
CDR3 protein: CASSPSGTSRYEQYF

V gene: TRBV7-9
D gene: TRBD1
clone size: few
J gene: TRBJ1-5
CDR3 DNA: TGTGCCAGCAGCCCTGGGACAGACAAAAATCAGCCCCAGCATTTT
CDR3 protein: CASSPGTDKNQPQHF

V gene: TRBV10-3
D gene: TRBD1
clone size: NA
J gene: TRBJ2-7
CDR3 DNA: TGTGCCATCAGGGACAGGGCGTCGTCCCACGAGCAGTACTTC
CDR3 protein: CAIRDRASSHEQYF

V gene: TRBV9
D gene: NA
clone size: NA
J gene: TRBJ2-3
CDR3 DNA: TGTGCCAGCAGCCCCCACTTGGCACAGCATACGCAGTATTTT
CDR3 protein: CASSPHLAQHTQYF

V gene: TRBV6-1
D gene: NA
clone size: once
J gene: TRBJ1-2
CDR3 DNA: TGTGCCAGCAGTGAACTAGGTGGGGGCTACACCTTC
CDR3 protein: CASSELGGGYTF

V gene: TRBV9
D gene: TRBD2
clone size: few
J gene: TRBJ2-1
CDR3 DNA: TGTGCCAGCAGCGTAGGGACTAGCGCATTCTACAATGAGCAGTTCTTC
CDR3 protein: CASSVGTSAFYNEQFF

V gene: TRBV28
D gene: NA
clone size: few
J gene: TRBJ2-7
CDR3 DNA: TGTGCCAGCAGTTTAGTGGCAGGGGGGTTGGGGTACGAGCAGTACTTC
CDR3 protein: CASSLVAGGLGYEQYF

V gene: TRBV19
D gene: TRBD2
clone size: NA
J gene: TRBJ2-1
CDR3 DNA: TGTGCCAGTAGCCGATCTAGCGGGAGACATGAGCAGTTCTTC
CDR3 protein: CASSRSSGRHEQFF

V gene: TRBV6-4
D gene: NA
clone size: NA
J gene: TRBJ2-3
CDR3 DNA: TGTGCCAGCAGTGACCAGTTAGATACGCAGTATTTT
CDR3 protein: CASSDQLDTQYF

V gene: TRBV6-9
D gene: NA
clone size: NA
J gene: TRBJ1-6
CDR3 DNA: TGTGCCAGCAGTTCGAACAGGGTCGGGGAGAGTTCACCCCTCCACTTT
CDR3 protein: CASSSNRVGESSPLHF

V gene: TRBV7-9
D gene: NA
clone size: NA
J gene: TRBJ1-5
CDR3 DNA: TGTGCCAGCAGCTTAGAACGGGGTGGGGTGAGCCAGCCCCAGCATTTT
CDR3 protein: CASSLERGGVSQPQHF

V gene: TRBV11-2
D gene: TRBD2
clone size: many
J gene: TRBJ2-1
CDR3 DNA: TGTGCCAGCAGCTTCGGGACTAGCTTTGAGCAGTTCTTC
CDR3 protein: CASSFGTSFEQFF

V gene: TRBV27
D gene: NA
clone size: NA
J gene: TRBJ2-3
CDR3 DNA: TGTGCCAGCAGGGCATGGGGCGGTAGCACAGATACGCAGTATTTT
CDR3 protein: CASRAWGGSTDTQYF

V gene: TRBV7-8
D gene: NA
clone size: NA
J gene: TRBJ2-7
CDR3 DNA: TGTGCCAGCAGCTTCCCCGCGGGACTTACCTACGAGCAGTACTTC
CDR3 protein: CASSFPAGLTYEQYF

V gene: TRBV5-1
D gene: TRBD1
clone size: NA
J gene: TRBJ2-2
CDR3 DNA: TGCGCCAGCAGCTTGGGCAGGGGACAGGGCGTATCCGGGGAGCTGTTTTTT
CDR3 protein: CASSLGRGQGVSGELFF

V gene: TRBV19
D gene: TRBD1
clone size: few
J gene: TRBJ1-2
CDR3 DNA: TGTGCCAGTAGTATCAGGGGGCTAAATGGCTACACCTTC
CDR3 protein: CASSIRGLNGYTF

V gene: TRBV7-2
D gene: TRBD1
clone size: many
J gene: TRBJ2-7
CDR3 DNA: TGTGCCAGCAGCCAAGGACAGGGGGCCTACGAGCAGTACTTC
CDR3 protein: CASSQGQGAYEQYF

V gene: TRBV5-6
D gene: TRBD2
clone size: NA
J gene: TRBJ2-2
CDR3 DNA: TGTGCCAGCAAGACTAGCGGGAGGGCCGACGGGGAGCTGTTTTTT
CDR3 protein: CASKTSGRADGELFF

V gene: TRBV28
D gene: NA
clone size: NA
J gene: TRBJ2-1
CDR3 DNA: TGTGCCAGCAAAGGGGCCGACGCCTCCTCCTACAATGAGCAGTTCTTC
CDR3 protein: CASKGADASSYNEQFF

V gene: TRBV5-1
D gene: NA
clone size: NA
J gene: TRBJ2-5
CDR3 DNA: TGCGCCAGCAGCCAAAGTACTTCCCAAGAGACCCAGTACTTC
CDR3 protein: CASSQSTSQETQYF

V gene: TRBV18
D gene: TRBD1
clone size: NA
J gene: TRBJ1-6
CDR3 DNA: TGTGCCAGCACAACGACAGGGGAACTCTCCTATAATTCACCCCTCCACTTT
CDR3 protein: CASTTTGELSYNSPLHF

V gene: TRBV27
D gene: NA
clone size: NA
J gene: TRBJ2-2
CDR3 DNA: TGTGCCAGCAGTTTCTCTGACAGGTACACCGGGGAGCTGTTTTTT
CDR3 protein: CASSFSDRYTGELFF

V gene: TRBV7-6
D gene: TRBD2
clone size: NA
J gene: TRBJ2-1
CDR3 DNA: TGTGCCAGCAGCGCCGGGACTAGCGGCTACAATGAGCAGTTCTTC
CDR3 protein: CASSAGTSGYNEQFF

V gene: TRBV7-9
D gene: NA
clone size: few
J gene: TRBJ2-7
CDR3 DNA: TGTGCCAGCAGCTTGAGTCCCGAGCAGTACTTC
CDR3 protein: CASSLSPEQYF

V gene: TRBV7-3
D gene: TRBD1
clone size: once
J gene: TRBJ2-1
CDR3 DNA: TGTGCCAGCAGCTTATCCGGGACAGGGTACAATGAGCAGTTCTTC
CDR3 protein: CASSLSGTGYNEQFF

V gene: TRBV15
D gene: NA
clone size: few
J gene: TRBJ1-1
CDR3 DNA: TGTGCCACCACTGCGGGTGGATCGAGCACTGAAGCTTTCTTT
CDR3 protein: CATTAGGSSTEAFF

V gene: TRBV3-1/TRBV3-2
D gene: NA
clone size: NA
J gene: TRBJ2-5
CDR3 DNA: TGTGCCAGCAGCCAATATGAGACCCAGTACTTC
CDR3 protein: CASSQYETQYF

V gene: TRBV7-2
D gene: TRBD1
clone size: NA
J gene: TRBJ1-5
CDR3 DNA: TGTGCCAGCAGCTTAGCGTCAGGGGGGAATCAGCCCCAGCATTTT
CDR3 protein: CASSLASGGNQPQHF